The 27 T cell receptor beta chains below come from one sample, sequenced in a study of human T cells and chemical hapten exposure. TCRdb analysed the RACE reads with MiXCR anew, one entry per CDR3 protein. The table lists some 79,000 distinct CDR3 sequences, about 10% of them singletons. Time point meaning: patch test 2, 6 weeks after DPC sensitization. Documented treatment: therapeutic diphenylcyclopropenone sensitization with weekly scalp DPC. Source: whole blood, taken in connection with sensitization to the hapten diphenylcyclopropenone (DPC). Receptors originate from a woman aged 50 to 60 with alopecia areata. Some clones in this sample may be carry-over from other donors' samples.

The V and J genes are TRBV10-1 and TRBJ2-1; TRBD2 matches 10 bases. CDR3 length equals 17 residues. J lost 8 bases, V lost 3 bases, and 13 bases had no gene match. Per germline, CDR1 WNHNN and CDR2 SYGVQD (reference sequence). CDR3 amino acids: CASSDSGTSERWDEQFF. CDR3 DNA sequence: TGCGCCAGCAGTGACTCCGGGACTAGCGAACGCTGGGATGAGCAGTTCTTC.

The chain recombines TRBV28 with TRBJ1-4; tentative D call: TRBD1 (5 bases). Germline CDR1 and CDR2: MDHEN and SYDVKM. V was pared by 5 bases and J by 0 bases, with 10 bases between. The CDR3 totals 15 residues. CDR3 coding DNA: TGTGCCAGCAGTAACGGGGCAACAACTAATGAAAAACTGTTTTTT. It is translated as CASSNGATTNEKLFF.

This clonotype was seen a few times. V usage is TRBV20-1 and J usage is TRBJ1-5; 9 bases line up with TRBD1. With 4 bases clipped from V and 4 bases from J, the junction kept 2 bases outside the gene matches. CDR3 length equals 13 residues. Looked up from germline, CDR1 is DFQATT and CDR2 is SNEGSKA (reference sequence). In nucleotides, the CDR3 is TGCAGTGCTACGACAGGGGGAAATCAGCCCCAGCATTTT. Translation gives CSATTGGNQPQHF.

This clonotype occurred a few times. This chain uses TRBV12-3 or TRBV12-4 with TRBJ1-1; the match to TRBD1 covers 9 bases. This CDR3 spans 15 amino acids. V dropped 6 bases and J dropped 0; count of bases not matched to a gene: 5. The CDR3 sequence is CASRTGGVLNTEAFF. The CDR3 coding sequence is TGTGCCAGCAGAACAGGGGGCGTTTTGAACACTGAAGCTTTCTTT.

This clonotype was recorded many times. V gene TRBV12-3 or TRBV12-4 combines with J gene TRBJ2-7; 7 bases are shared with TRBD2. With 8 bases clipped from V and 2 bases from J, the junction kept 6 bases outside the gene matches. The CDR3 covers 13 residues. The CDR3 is CASRRGGAYEQYF. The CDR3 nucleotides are TGTGCCAGCCGACGGGGAGGGGCCTACGAGCAGTACTTC.

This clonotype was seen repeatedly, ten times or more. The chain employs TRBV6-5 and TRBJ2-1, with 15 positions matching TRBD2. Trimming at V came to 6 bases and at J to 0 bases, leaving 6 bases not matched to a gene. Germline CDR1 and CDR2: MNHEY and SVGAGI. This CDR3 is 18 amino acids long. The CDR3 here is CASSRGTSGGSSYNEQFF. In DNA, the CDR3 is TGTGCCAGCAGCCGAGGGACTAGCGGGGGGAGCTCCTACAATGAGCAGTTCTTC.

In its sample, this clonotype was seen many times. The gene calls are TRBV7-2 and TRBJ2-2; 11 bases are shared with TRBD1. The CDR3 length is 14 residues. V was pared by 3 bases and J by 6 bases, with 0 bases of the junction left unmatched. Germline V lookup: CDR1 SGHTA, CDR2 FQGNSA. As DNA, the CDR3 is TGTGCCAGCAGCTTGGACAGGGGGCCCGGGGAGCTGTTTTTT. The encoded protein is CASSLDRGPGELFF.

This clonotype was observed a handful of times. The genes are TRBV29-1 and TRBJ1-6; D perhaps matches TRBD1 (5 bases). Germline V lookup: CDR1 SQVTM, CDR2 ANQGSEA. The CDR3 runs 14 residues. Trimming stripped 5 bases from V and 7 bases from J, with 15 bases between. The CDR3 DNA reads TGCAGCGTTCAGGGTTCCGGCCGGAATTCACCCCTCCACTTT. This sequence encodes CSVQGSGRNSPLHF.

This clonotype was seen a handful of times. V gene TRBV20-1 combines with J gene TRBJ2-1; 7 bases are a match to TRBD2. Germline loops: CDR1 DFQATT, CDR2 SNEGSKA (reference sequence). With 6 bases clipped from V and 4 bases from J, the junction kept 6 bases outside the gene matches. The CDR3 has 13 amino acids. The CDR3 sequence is CSASSGNYNEQFF. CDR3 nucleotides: TGCAGTGCCTCTAGCGGAAATTACAATGAGCAGTTCTTC.

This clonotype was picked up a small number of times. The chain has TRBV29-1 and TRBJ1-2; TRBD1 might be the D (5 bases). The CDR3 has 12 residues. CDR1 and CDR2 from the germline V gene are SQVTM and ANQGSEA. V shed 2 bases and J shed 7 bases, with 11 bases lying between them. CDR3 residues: CSVERGRVGYTF. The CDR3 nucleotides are TGCAGCGTTGAAAGGGGCAGGGTTGGCTACACCTTC.

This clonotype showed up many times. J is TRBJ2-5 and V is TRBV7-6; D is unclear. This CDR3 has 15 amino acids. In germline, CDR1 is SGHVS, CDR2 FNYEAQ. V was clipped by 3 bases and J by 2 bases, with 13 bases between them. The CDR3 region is CASSFPGGAQETQYF. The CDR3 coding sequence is TGTGCCAGCAGCTTCCCGGGCGGAGCGCAAGAGACCCAGTACTTC. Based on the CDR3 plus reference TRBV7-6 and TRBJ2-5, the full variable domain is GAGVSQSPRYKVTKRGQDVALRCDPISGHVSLYWYRQALGQGPEFLTYFNYEAQQDKSGLPNDRFSAERPEGSISTLTIQRTEQRDSAMYRCASSFPGGAQETQYFGPGTRLLVL.

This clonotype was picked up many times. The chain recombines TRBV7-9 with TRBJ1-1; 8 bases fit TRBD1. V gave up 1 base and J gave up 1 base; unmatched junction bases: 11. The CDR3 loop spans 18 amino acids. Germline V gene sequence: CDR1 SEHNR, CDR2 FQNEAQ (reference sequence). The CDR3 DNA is TGTGCCAGCAGCTTAGGATCCCGCCGGGACAGGTGGAACACTGAAGCTTTCTTT. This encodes CASSLGSRRDRWNTEAFF.

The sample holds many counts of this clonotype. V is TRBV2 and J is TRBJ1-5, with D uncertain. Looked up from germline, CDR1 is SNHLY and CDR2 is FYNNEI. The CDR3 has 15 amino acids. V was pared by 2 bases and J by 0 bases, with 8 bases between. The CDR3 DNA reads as TGTGCCAGCAGTGAAACAGCGAATAGCAATCAGCCCCAGCATTTT. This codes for CASSETANSNQPQHF.

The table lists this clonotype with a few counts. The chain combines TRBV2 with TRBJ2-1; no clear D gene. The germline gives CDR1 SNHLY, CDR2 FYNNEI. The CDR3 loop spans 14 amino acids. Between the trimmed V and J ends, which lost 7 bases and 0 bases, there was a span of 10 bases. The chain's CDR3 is CASIGGSSYNEQFF. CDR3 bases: TGTGCCAGCATCGGCGGAAGCTCCTACAATGAGCAGTTCTTC.

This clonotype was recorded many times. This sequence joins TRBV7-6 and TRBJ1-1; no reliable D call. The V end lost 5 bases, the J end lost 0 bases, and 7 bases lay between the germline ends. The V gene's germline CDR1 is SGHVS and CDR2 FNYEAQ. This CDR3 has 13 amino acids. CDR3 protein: CASSPPLNTEAFF. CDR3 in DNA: TGTGCCAGCAGCCCCCCCCTGAACACTGAAGCTTTCTTT.

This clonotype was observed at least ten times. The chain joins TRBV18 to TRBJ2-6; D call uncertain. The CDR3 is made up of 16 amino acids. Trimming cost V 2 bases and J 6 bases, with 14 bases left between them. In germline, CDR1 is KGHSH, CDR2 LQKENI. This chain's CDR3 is CASSPGRQAMANVLTF. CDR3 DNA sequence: TGTGCCAGCTCACCAGGACGGCAGGCGATGGCCAACGTCCTGACTTTC.

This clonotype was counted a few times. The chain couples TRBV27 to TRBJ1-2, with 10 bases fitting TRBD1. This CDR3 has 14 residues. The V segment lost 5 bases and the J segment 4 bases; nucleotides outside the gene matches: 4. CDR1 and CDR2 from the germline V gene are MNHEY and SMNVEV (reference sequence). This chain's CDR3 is CASSPRDRGYGYTF. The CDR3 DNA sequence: TGTGCCAGCAGTCCGCGGGACAGGGGCTATGGCTACACCTTC.

CDR3 in amino acids: CSATRGGFNQPQHF. The CDR3 nucleotides are TGCAGTGCCACCCGGGGCGGCTTCAATCAGCCCCAGCATTTT. This chain connects TRBV20-1 to TRBJ1-5; TRBD1 is a possible D gene (5 bases). There are 14 residues in the CDR3. V lost 6 bases and J 3 bases, leaving 15 bases between the germline ends. In germline, CDR1 is DFQATT, CDR2 SNEGSKA (reference sequence).

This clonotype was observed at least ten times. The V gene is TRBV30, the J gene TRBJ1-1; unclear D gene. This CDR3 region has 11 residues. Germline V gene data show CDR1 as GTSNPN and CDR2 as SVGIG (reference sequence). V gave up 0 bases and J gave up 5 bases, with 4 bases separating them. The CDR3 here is CAWSVFTEAFF. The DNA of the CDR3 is TGTGCCTGGAGTGTATTTACTGAAGCTTTCTTT.

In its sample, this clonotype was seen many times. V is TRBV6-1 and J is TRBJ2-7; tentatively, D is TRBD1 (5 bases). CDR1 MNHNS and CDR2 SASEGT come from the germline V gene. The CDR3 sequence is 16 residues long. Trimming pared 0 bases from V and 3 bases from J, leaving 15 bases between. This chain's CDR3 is CASSEANPQGGYEQYF. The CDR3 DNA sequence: TGTGCCAGCAGTGAAGCGAATCCCCAGGGCGGCTACGAGCAGTACTTC.

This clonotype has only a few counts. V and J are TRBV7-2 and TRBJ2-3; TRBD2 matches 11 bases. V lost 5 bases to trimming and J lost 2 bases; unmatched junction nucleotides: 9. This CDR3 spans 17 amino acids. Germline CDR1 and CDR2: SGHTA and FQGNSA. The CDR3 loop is CASSDNSLAGVTDTQYF. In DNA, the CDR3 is TGTGCCAGCAGCGATAACTCACTAGCGGGAGTCACAGATACGCAGTATTTT.

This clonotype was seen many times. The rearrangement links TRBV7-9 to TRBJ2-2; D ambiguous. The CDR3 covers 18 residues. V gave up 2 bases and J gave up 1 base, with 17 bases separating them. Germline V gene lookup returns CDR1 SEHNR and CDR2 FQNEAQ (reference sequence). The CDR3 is CASSLFPWVGENTGELFF. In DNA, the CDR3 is TGTGCCAGCAGCTTATTCCCCTGGGTCGGAGAGAACACCGGGGAGCTGTTTTTT.

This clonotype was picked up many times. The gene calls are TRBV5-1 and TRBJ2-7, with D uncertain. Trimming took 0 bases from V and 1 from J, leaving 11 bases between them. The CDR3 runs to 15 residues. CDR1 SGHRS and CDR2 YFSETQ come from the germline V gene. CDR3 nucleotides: TGCGCCAGCAGCTTGGATCCCGACCCTTCCTACGAGCAGTACTTC. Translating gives CASSLDPDPSYEQYF.

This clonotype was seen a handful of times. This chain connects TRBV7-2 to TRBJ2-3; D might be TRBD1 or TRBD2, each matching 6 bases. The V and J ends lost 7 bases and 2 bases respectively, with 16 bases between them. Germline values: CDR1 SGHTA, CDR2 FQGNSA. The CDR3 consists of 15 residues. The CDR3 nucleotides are TGTGCCAGCACCATTGGAGGGGGATACACAGATACGCAGTATTTT. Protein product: CASTIGGGYTDTQYF.

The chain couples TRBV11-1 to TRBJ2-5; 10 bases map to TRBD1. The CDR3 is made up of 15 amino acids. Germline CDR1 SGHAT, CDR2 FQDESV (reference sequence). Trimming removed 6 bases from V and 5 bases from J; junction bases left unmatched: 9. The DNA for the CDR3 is TGTGCCAGCAGAAAGACAGGGGGCATTACGGAGACCCAGTACTTC. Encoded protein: CASRKTGGITETQYF.

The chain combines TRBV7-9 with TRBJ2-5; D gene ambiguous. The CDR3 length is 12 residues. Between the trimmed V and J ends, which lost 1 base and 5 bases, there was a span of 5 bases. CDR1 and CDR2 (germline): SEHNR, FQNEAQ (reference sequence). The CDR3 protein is CASSLGPETQYF. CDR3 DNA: TGTGCCAGCAGCTTAGGACCGGAGACCCAGTACTTC.

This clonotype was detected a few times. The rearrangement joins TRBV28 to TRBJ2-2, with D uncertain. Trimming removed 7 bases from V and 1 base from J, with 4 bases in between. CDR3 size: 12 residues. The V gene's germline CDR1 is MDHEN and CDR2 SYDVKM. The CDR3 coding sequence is TGTGCCAGCACCTTGAACACCGGGGAGCTGTTTTTT. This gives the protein CASTLNTGELFF. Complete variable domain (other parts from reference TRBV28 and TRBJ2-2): DVKVTQSSRYLVKRTGEKVFLECVQDMDHENMFWYRQDPGLGLRLIYFSYDVKMKEKGDIPEGYSVSREKKERFSLILESASTNQTSMYLCASTLNTGELFFGEGSRLTVL.